The T cell receptor (beta chain) under discussion was sequenced for a study of shared clonotypes between healthy human individuals. Authors' processing steps: ImmunoSEQ sequences covered only the junction and lacked quality scores; filtering therefore differed. Measured with immunoSEQ multiplex PCR; TCRdb has only the in-frame clones, and not every one. V and J calls and clone size are those listed in that table; D and trimming were worked out from the DNA. Of millions of clones listed, 95% are singletons. Losses at the gene ends were 5 bases for V and 5 bases for J; bases not matched to a gene: 7. Germline V gene lookup returns CDR1 SEHNR and CDR2 FQNEAQ (reference sequence). This CDR3 has 14 residues.

The clonotype was recovered from a man aged 18 to 35 in good health. The chain uses TRBV7-9 and TRBJ1-2; 8 bases match TRBD1. The specimen sequenced was naive CD4+ T cells sorted from blood. This sample's subset: CD45RA+ positively selected. CDR3 sequence reads: CASSEQGGPYGYTF. The CDR3, as DNA: TGTGCCAGCAGCGAACAGGGGGGCCCATATGGCTACACCTTC.